This TCR beta chain was retrieved from a study of Graves' ophthalmopathy and Graves' hyperthyroidism. Overall study: The authors defined stable hyperthyroidism as no ophthalmopathy within 18 months of follow-up.

This clonotype was seen ten or more times. The CDR3 is 13 residues long. Looked up from germline, CDR1 is ENHRY and CDR2 is SYGVKD. V was pared by 8 bases and J by 0 bases, with 4 bases of the junction left unmatched. Clinical symptoms, serum thyroxine, TRAb, thyroid ultrasound and orbital computed tomography determined diagnosis. CDR3 regions of TCR beta were amplified from RNA transcripts. HTBI primers served in a first-round RT-PCR, which a second-round multiplex PCR followed. TCRdb fed the multiplex PCR reads into MiXCR, producing one record per CDR3 protein. Here the sample spans roughly 1.1 million distinct CDR3 sequences, roughly 35% being singletons.

The gene calls are TRBV10-3 and TRBJ2-7; 7 bases are shared with TRBD1. This TCR was sampled from an adult man with Graves' hyperthyroidism. Material: peripheral blood or thyroid tissue (not recorded which). Written as DNA, the CDR3 is TGTGCCATCCGTAGGGACAGCTCCTACGAGCAGTACTTC. It translates to CAIRRDSSYEQYF.